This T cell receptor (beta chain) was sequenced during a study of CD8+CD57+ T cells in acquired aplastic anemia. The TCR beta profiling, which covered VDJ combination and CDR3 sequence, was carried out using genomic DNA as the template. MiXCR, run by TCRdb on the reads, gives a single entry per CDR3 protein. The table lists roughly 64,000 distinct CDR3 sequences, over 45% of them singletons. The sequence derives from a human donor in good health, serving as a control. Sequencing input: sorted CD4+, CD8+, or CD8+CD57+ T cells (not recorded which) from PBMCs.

The CDR3 nucleotides read TGTGCCAGCAGCGGCCTACAGGCAAATTCACCCCTCCACTTT. Translation gives CASSGLQANSPLHF. The chain links TRBV9 to TRBJ1-6, with D possibly matching TRBD1 (5 bases). The germline V gene encodes CDR1 SGDLS and CDR2 YYNGEE. The CDR3 has 14 amino acids. V was clipped by 3 bases and J by 7 bases, with 11 bases between them.